A single sample gave rise to the 21 T cell receptor beta chains below, sequenced in a study of blood T cell repertoires in COVID-19. Profiling relied on immunoSEQ multiplex PCR, and the TCRdb table lists in-frame clones only, not all of them. The data hold hundreds of thousands of clones, with 86% observed a single time. The sequencing sample was made of peripheral blood. These receptors were taken from a woman aged 55-69 years with COVID-19, enrolled during active disease.

The chain links TRBV4-3 to TRBJ2-7, with 7 bases matching TRBD2. CDR3 size: 16 residues. V was clipped by 0 bases and J by 2 bases; unmatched bases: 7. Germline loops: CDR1 LGHNA, CDR2 YSLEER. The CDR3 DNA sequence: TGCGCCAGCAGCCAAGAGTTCCTAGCGGACACCTACGAGCAGTACTTC. It encodes CASSQEFLADTYEQYF.

The chain is built from TRBV3-1 (or the pseudogene TRBV3-2) and TRBJ1-2; D remains ambiguous. Per germline, CDR1 LGHDT and CDR2 YNNKEL (reference sequence). V lost 4 bases to trimming and J lost 8 bases, with 11 bases between them. The CDR3 consists of 12 residues. CDR3 bases: TGTGCCAGCAGCCCCCTCTCGGGAGGCTACACCTTC. Protein: CASSPLSGGYTF.

This sequence joins TRBV19 and TRBJ2-7; 8 positions agree with TRBD1. This CDR3 has 12 amino acids. CDR1 is LNHDA, CDR2 SQIVND, per germline (reference sequence). V lost 8 bases and J lost 7; bases outside the gene matches: 7. CDR3 coding DNA: TGTGCCAGTGGACCGGGACAGGCGGAGCAGTACTTC. Amino acids: CASGPGQAEQYF.

The chain is built from TRBV5-6 and TRBJ1-2; a weak D match, TRBD1 (6 bases). Trimming took 4 bases from V and 4 from J, leaving 14 bases between them. This CDR3 is built from 14 residues. Germline CDR1 is SGHDT and CDR2 is YYEEEE. CDR3 sequence (DNA): TGTGCCAGCAGCCCAATACAGGGTGGCTATGGCTACACCTTC. Translated, it gives CASSPIQGGYGYTF. The full variable domain, in which reference TRBV5-6 and TRBJ1-2 provide the parts outside the CDR3, is DAGVTQSPTHLIKTRGQQVTLRCSPKSGHDTVSWYQQALGQGPQFIFQYYEEEERQRGNFPDRFSGHQFPNYSSELNVNALLLGDSALYLCASSPIQGGYGYTFGSGTRLTVV.

The chain links TRBV6-2 or TRBV6-3 to TRBJ2-2; D gene ambiguous. V shed 2 bases and J shed 2 bases, with 15 bases lying between them. Germline V gene data show CDR1 as MNHEY and CDR2 as SVGEGT. This CDR3 is 17 amino acids long. The CDR3 spells CASSYPLAQTNTGELFF. For the CDR3, the DNA is TGTGCCAGCAGTTACCCGTTGGCACAGACAAACACCGGGGAGCTGTTTTTT.

J is TRBJ2-7 and V is TRBV9, with 9 bases that match TRBD2. Trimming removed 0 bases from V and 4 bases from J; junction bases left unmatched: 5. In germline, CDR1 is SGDLS, CDR2 YYNGEE. CDR3 size: 15 residues. The CDR3 protein is CASSVGSSGEYEQYF. CDR3 nucleotide sequence: TGTGCCAGCAGCGTAGGTTCTAGCGGGGAATACGAGCAGTACTTC. The whole variable domain, remainder taken from reference TRBV9 and TRBJ2-7, is DSGVTQTPKHLITATGQRVTLRCSPRSGDLSVYWYQQSLDQGLQFLIQYYNGEERAKGNILERFSAQQFPDLHSELNLSSLELGDSALYFCASSVGSSGEYEQYFGPGTRLTVT.

The chain combines TRBV11-2 with TRBJ1-2; D is uncertain. Deletions cut 5 bases from V and 3 bases from J, with 13 bases between. CDR3 length: 14 residues. Germline CDR1 SGHAT, CDR2 FQNNGV. The CDR3: CASSPPASDYGYTF. The CDR3 coding sequence is TGTGCCAGCAGCCCCCCCGCATCGGACTATGGCTACACCTTC.

The gene calls are TRBV19 and TRBJ2-7; TRBD2 is a possible D gene (6 bases). Germline V gene lookup returns CDR1 LNHDA and CDR2 SQIVND (reference sequence). There are 14 residues in the CDR3. The V end lost 5 bases, the J end lost 2 bases, and 13 bases lay between the germline ends. The chain's CDR3 is CASSPAGNPYEQYF. The CDR3 nucleotides are TGTGCCAGTAGTCCCGCGGGGAACCCCTACGAGCAGTACTTC.

The rearrangement links TRBV6-5 to TRBJ1-1; no clear D. This CDR3 has 14 amino acids. CDR1 is MNHEY and CDR2 is SVGAGI in the germline V gene. V dropped 0 bases and J dropped 5 bases, with 10 bases sitting between them. CDR3 bases: TGTGCCAGCAGTTACTCCCTGGCGGGGACTGAAGCTTTCTTT. Its translation: CASSYSLAGTEAFF.

V gene TRBV7-2 combines with J gene TRBJ1-5; a weak D match, TRBD1 (5 bases). Deletions cut 2 bases from V and 0 bases from J, with 11 bases between. The CDR3 is made up of 16 amino acids. Per the germline V gene, CDR1 is SGHTA and CDR2 is FQGNSA. Here the CDR3 reads CASSLTAGNSNQPQHF. The DNA for the CDR3 is TGTGCCAGCAGCTTAACGGCAGGGAATAGCAATCAGCCCCAGCATTTT.

J is TRBJ1-5 and V is TRBV2, with 7 bases matching TRBD1. Trimming cost V 5 bases and J 6 bases; bases outside gene matches: 7. Germline V gene lookup returns CDR1 SNHLY and CDR2 FYNNEI. CDR3 length equals 14 residues. The DNA of the CDR3 is TGTGCCAGCAGTAAAGACAGGGTAACTCAGCCCCAGCATTTT. It specifies CASSKDRVTQPQHF.

This clone was detected once. The chain links TRBV7-9 to TRBJ1-4; maybe TRBD1 (5 bases). With 5 bases removed from V and 14 bases from J, the gap between germline ends came to 15 bases. This CDR3 region has 12 residues. Germline CDR1 SEHNR, CDR2 FQNEAQ (reference sequence). CDR3 DNA: TGTGCCAGCAGCCAGACCGACAGTTGGCTGTTTTTT. This encodes CASSQTDSWLFF.

Regarding this clone: A clone one base away is much larger, so this may be a read error. The chain uses TRBV7-6 and TRBJ1-3; a weak D match, TRBD1 (5 bases). V dropped 5 bases and J dropped 0 bases, with 8 bases sitting between them. CDR1 and CDR2 from the germline V gene are SGHVS and FNYEAQ. The CDR3 consists of 14 residues. The CDR3: CASSPDSSGNTIYF. The DNA of the CDR3 is TGTGCCAGCAGCCCCGACAGCTCTGGAAACACCATATATTTT.

The chain couples TRBV10-3 to TRBJ2-5; perhaps TRBD2 as D (7 bases). V was trimmed by 6 bases and J by 2 bases, leaving 10 bases between them. CDR1 ENHRY and CDR2 SYGVKD come from the germline V gene. This CDR3 contains 13 residues. The CDR3 DNA is TGTGCCATCAGGGGGGGGCTGCAAGAGACCCAGTACTTC. Translated: CAIRGGLQETQYF.

The V call is TRBV10-3, the J call TRBJ2-7; 9 nucleotides agree with TRBD2. Germline CDR1 reads ENHRY; CDR2 reads SYGVKD. J gave up 2 bases and V 3 bases, and 5 bases lay outside the gene matches. The CDR3 consists of 15 residues. CDR3 nucleotides: TGTGCCATCAGTGAAAGGTCTAGCGGGACCTACGAGCAGTACTTC. It codes for CAISERSSGTYEQYF.

J is TRBJ1-5 and V is TRBV4-1; 8 bases are a match to TRBD1. The CDR3 is made up of 15 amino acids. Germline trimming cut 4 bases from V and 5 bases from J; bases unmatched to any gene: 7. Germline CDR1 reads MGHRA; CDR2 reads YSYEKL. The DNA of the CDR3 is TGCGCCAGCAGCCGCGCCGGGACAGGTGATCAGCCCCAGCATTTT. This encodes CASSRAGTGDQPQHF.

The chain recombines TRBV9 with TRBJ1-2, with D perhaps TRBD1 (6 bases). The germline V gene has CDR1 SGDLS and CDR2 YYNGEE. Trimming stripped 4 bases from V and 5 bases from J, with 18 bases between. The CDR3 is 15 residues long. The CDR3 sequence: CASSLRDTLPYGYTF. CDR3 nucleotides: TGTGCCAGCAGCTTGAGGGACACCCTCCCATATGGCTACACCTTC.

CDR3 sequence (DNA): TGTGCCAGCTCGCCCCTTGGGACACACACCGGGGAGCTGTTTTTT. Protein sequence: CASSPLGTHTGELFF. The V and J genes are TRBV11-3 and TRBJ2-2; the D gene is possibly TRBD1 (6 bases). The CDR3 extends over 15 amino acids. With 8 bases removed from V and 3 bases from J, the gap between germline ends came to 16 bases. CDR1 SGHNT and CDR2 YENEEA come from the germline V gene.

This clone was counted once. The J gene is TRBJ1-1, the V gene TRBV6-1; no clear D gene. Per germline, CDR1 MNHNS and CDR2 SASEGT. The V and J ends lost 0 bases and 8 bases respectively, with 13 bases between them. This CDR3 spans 14 amino acids. The CDR3 sequence is CASSEAFGGLEAFF. The CDR3 DNA reads as TGTGCCAGCAGTGAAGCGTTTGGAGGGTTGGAAGCTTTCTTT.

The rearrangement links TRBV6-5 to TRBJ1-1; 8 bases align to TRBD1. The germline V gene has CDR1 MNHEY and CDR2 SVGAGI. The CDR3 has 13 amino acids. V shed 11 bases and J 1 base; nucleotides not matched to a gene: 6. CDR3 in DNA: TGTGCCGGGCGGACAGGGCAGAACACTGAAGCTTTCTTT. It is translated as CAGRTGQNTEAFF.

V gene TRBV2 combines with J gene TRBJ2-3, with 10 bases matching TRBD2. CDR1 is SNHLY, CDR2 FYNNEI, per germline. V gave up 4 bases and J gave up 1 base; unmatched junction bases: 5. CDR3 length equals 16 residues. The CDR3 DNA sequence: TGTGCCAGCAGTGCTAGCGGGGGAATGCGCACAGATACGCAGTATTTT. Translated, it gives CASSASGGMRTDTQYF.